This T cell receptor (beta chain) originates from a study of a mutant IDH1 vaccine in newly diagnosed glioma. Study-level background: Eight vaccine injections were given to patients in weeks 1, 3, 5, 7, 11, 15, 19 and 23. Previous treatment comprised radiotherapy, temozolomide, or both, mostly both.

Stated time point: week 11, during vaccination. The vaccine gave 300 ug of a 20-mer mutant IDH1 peptide subcutaneously per dose. As for this clone: Its antigen is not identified. The final CDR3 position lacks the conserved phenylalanine or tryptophan, pointing to a likely read error. The limits of the CDR3 on the DNA are not certain, so only TCRdb's listed CDR3 is given.

The protocol was immunoSEQ multiplex PCR, while the TCRdb copy is restricted to in-frame clones and leaves out a portion. This sample has about 60,000 clones, with roughly 83% found just once. Per the germline V gene, CDR1 is MNHEY and CDR2 is SMNVEV (reference sequence). The CDR3 sequence runs 12 residues, both termini included. The genes are TRBV27 and TRBJ2-7; the listed D gene, TRBD2, was not tested against the DNA. The starting material was PBMCs, obtained from a glioma patient whose treatment included an IDH1 peptide vaccine. The sequence was obtained from a woman aged 45-65 years with glioma. The CDR3 loop reads CASSLLRGGLVL.